This entry lists 10 T cell receptor beta chains sequenced from one sample in a study of post-analysis software for immune sequencing data. Study-level points and caveats: The five TRBV segments detected at higher frequency in patients than in controls included TRBV5-6, TRBV5-1 and TRBV20-1.

Prepared TCR beta cDNA libraries contained unique molecular identifiers. MiXCR was run by TCRdb on the PCR reads, yielding one entry per CDR3 protein. The table includes 750,000 to 950,000 distinct CDR3 sequences, 53% detected once. The antigens of these receptors remain unknown. Sequenced input: blood. These receptors were collected from a girl aged 10 to 17 with multiple sclerosis.

CDR3 residues: CSAGGTSGSETQYF. The DNA for the CDR3 is TGCAGTGCTGGCGGGACTAGCGGCTCAGAGACCCAGTACTTC. The gene calls are TRBV20-1 and TRBJ2-5; 11 positions match TRBD2. The CDR3 spans 14 residues. Germline V gene sequence: CDR1 DFQATT, CDR2 SNEGSKA (reference sequence). J was trimmed by 4 bases and V by 5 bases; bases with no gene match: 6.

This chain uses TRBV6-5 with TRBJ2-7, with 9 bases aligning to TRBD1. The CDR3 runs 16 residues. Unmatched junction bases numbered 9, after V lost 6 bases and J lost 0 bases. Germline V gives CDR1 MNHEY, CDR2 SVGAGI. CDR3 sequence (DNA): TGTGCCAGCAGCCTCGGACAGGGGCCCTTCTCCTACGAGCAGTACTTC. Its translation: CASSLGQGPFSYEQYF.

This clonotype was picked up a small number of times. The chain employs TRBV12-3 or TRBV12-4 and TRBJ2-7; D might be TRBD1 (6 bases). V lost 4 bases and J lost 3, with 16 bases in between. This CDR3 spans 15 amino acids. The CDR3 region has the DNA TGTGCCAGCAGTTCAACCTCACAGGGTAGCTACGAGCAGTACTTC. Translation gives CASSSTSQGSYEQYF.

This chain links TRBV20-1 with TRBJ2-4, with D tentatively TRBD1 (5 bases). The germline V gene encodes CDR1 DFQATT and CDR2 SNEGSKA (reference sequence). The CDR3 covers 13 residues. V lost 3 bases to trimming and J lost 2 bases, with 8 bases between them. This CDR3 reads CSASSGSKNIQYF. CDR3 bases: TGCAGTGCTAGCTCAGGGTCCAAAAACATTCAGTACTTC.

Remarks on this clonotype: A junction end diverges from the germline sequence, so it may reflect a read error. The chain joins TRBV29-1 to TRBJ1-2; D uncertain. CDR3 size: 11 residues. Germline-derived CDR1 and CDR2 are SQVTM and ANQGSEA. The CDR3 nucleotides read TGCAGCGTTGTGGTGGACTATGGCTACACCTTT. It encodes CSVVVDYGYTF.

This sequence joins TRBV7-3 and TRBJ2-6; 7 bases line up with TRBD1. The germline V gene encodes CDR1 SGHTA and CDR2 FQGTGA. V lost 5 bases and J lost 0; bases outside the gene matches: 7. The CDR3 is made up of 17 amino acids. The CDR3 protein is CASSRGQSSSGANVLTF. CDR3 DNA sequence: TGTGCCAGCAGCCGGGGACAGTCCAGCTCTGGGGCCAACGTCCTGACTTTC.

The V gene is TRBV29-1, the J gene TRBJ2-7; a possible D gene is TRBD1 (6 bases). The CDR3 sequence is 15 residues long. Germline assignment: CDR1 SQVTM and CDR2 ANQGSEA. The V end lost 4 bases, the J end lost 2 bases, and 18 bases lay between the germline ends. This CDR3 is CSVGGSVRGPYEQYF. The CDR3 coding sequence is TGCAGCGTTGGGGGGAGTGTCAGGGGCCCCTACGAGCAGTACTTC.

Written as DNA, the CDR3 is TGTGCCAGCAGCCAAGATCGAAGCCAGGGAGGTAGGGGTGGCTACACCTTC. Its translation: CASSQDRSQGGRGGYTF. The V and J genes are TRBV14 and TRBJ1-2, with D maybe TRBD1 (5 bases). The CDR3 is 17 residues long. Germline CDR1 and CDR2: SGHDN and FVKESK. V lost 0 bases to trimming and J lost 7 bases, with 21 bases between them.

The CDR3 loop is CASSVDVAAYNEQFF. CDR3 nucleotides: TGTGCCAGCAGCGTAGATGTAGCAGCCTACAATGAGCAGTTCTTC. The V and J genes are TRBV9 and TRBJ2-1; D is undetermined. V lost 0 bases to trimming and J lost 2 bases, with 9 bases between them. The CDR3 totals 15 residues. The germline V gene has CDR1 SGDLS and CDR2 YYNGEE.

This rearrangement joins TRBV12-3 or TRBV12-4 to TRBJ2-3; TRBD2 might be the D (6 bases). This CDR3 has 14 amino acids. V lost 6 bases to trimming and J lost 2 bases, with 12 bases between them. The CDR3 nucleotides read TGTGCCAGCAGAACTAGCAGGTCCACAGATACGCAGTATTTT. Protein sequence: CASRTSRSTDTQYF.